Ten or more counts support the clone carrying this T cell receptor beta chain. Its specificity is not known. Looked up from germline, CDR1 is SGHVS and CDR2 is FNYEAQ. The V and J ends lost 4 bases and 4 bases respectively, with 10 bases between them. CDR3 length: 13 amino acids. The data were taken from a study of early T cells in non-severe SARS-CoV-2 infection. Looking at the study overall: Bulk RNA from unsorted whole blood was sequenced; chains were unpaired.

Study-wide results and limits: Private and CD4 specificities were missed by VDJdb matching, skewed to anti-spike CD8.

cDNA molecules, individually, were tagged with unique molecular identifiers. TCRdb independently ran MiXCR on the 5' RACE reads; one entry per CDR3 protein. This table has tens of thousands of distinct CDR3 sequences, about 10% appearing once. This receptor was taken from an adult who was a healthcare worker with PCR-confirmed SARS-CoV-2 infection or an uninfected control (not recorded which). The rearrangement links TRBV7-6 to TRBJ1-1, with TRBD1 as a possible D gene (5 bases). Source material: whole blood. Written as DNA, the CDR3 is TGTGCCAGCAGCTCGTTCCAGGGCACTGAAGCTTTCTTT. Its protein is CASSSFQGTEAFF.